Below, 11 T cell receptor beta chains from the same sample are listed, as sequenced in a study of T cells after yellow fever vaccination. TCRdb passed the 5' RACE reads through MiXCR, listing each CDR3 protein once. Of some 400,000 distinct CDR3 sequences listed, 18% are singletons. The sequenced sample was PBMCs, obtained before the yellow fever booster vaccination. The receptors come from a man between 18 and 35 years old who received the YFV17D yellow fever vaccine.

This clonotype showed up just a few times. The genes are TRBV5-5 and TRBJ2-3; weak D call: TRBD2 (6 bases). V dropped 3 bases and J dropped 6 bases, with 8 bases sitting between them. Germline CDR1 SGHKS, CDR2 YYEKEE (reference sequence). The CDR3 spans 12 residues. DNA for the CDR3: TGTGCCAGCAGCTCGGCGGGGGATACGCAGTATTTT. Translation: CASSSAGDTQYF.

The V and J genes are TRBV7-2 and TRBJ2-2, with 8 bases lining up with TRBD2. Looked up from germline, CDR1 is SGHTA and CDR2 is FQGNSA. The CDR3 is 17 amino acids. V lost 5 bases, J lost 5 bases, and 13 bases stayed unmatched. The DNA for the CDR3 is TGTGCCAGCAGCCCCCGGTCGGCGGGGGGAGGGACCGGGGAGCTGTTTTTT. Protein: CASSPRSAGGGTGELFF.

Many counts were recorded for this clonotype. The chain links TRBV7-6 to TRBJ2-5, with 8 bases fitting TRBD2. This CDR3 is 14 amino acids long. Germline CDR1 reads SGHVS; CDR2 reads FNYEAQ. V shed 1 base, J shed 5 bases, and the junction held 3 bases outside the gene matches. The CDR3 is CASSLGGGKETQYF. In DNA, the CDR3 is TGTGCCAGCAGCTTAGGCGGGGGGAAGGAGACCCAGTACTTC.

The V gene is TRBV7-2, the J gene TRBJ2-2; D is ambiguous. Deletions cut 3 bases from V and 5 bases from J, with 19 bases between. CDR3 length: 17 residues. Germline V CDR1 and CDR2: SGHTA, FQGNSA. CDR3 amino acids: CASSFLGSPKRTGELFF. The DNA of the CDR3 is TGTGCCAGCAGCTTCCTGGGGTCGCCGAAACGGACCGGGGAGCTGTTTTTT.

This chain links TRBV4-1 with TRBJ1-2, with D maybe TRBD1 (5 bases). Trimming shortened V by 0 bases and J by 7 bases, and 15 bases separated the two germline ends. The CDR3 spans 15 residues. CDR1 and CDR2 from the germline V gene are MGHRA and YSYEKL. As DNA, the CDR3 is TGCGCCAGCAGCCAAGACGGAGGCAGGGTGGGTGGCTACACCTTC. Amino acids: CASSQDGGRVGGYTF.

This clonotype was observed a handful of times. The chain joins TRBV18 to TRBJ1-6; maybe TRBD1 (6 bases). V lost 1 base, J lost 9 bases, and 16 bases lay in between. This CDR3 is built from 16 residues. CDR1 and CDR2 (germline): KGHSH, LQKENI. The CDR3 is CASSPRSAEQGSPLHF. In DNA form, the CDR3 reads TGTGCCAGCTCACCACGTTCAGCGGAACAGGGTTCACCCCTCCACTTT.

This clonotype turned up a few times. This sequence joins TRBV4-3 and TRBJ1-6; D unresolved. The CDR3 is made up of 17 amino acids. The germline V and J ends were trimmed by 0 bases and 7 bases, with 16 bases remaining between them. From germline, CDR1 is LGHNA and CDR2 YSLEER. The CDR3 is CASSQDSATAWNSPLHF. The DNA for the CDR3 is TGCGCCAGCAGCCAAGATAGCGCTACTGCGTGGAATTCACCCCTCCACTTT.

This chain connects TRBV19 to TRBJ2-7; D gene unclear. This CDR3 has 13 residues. Per germline, CDR1 LNHDA and CDR2 SQIVND (reference sequence). V was pared by 3 bases and J by 4 bases, with 10 bases between. DNA for the CDR3: TGTGCCAGTAGTATTGGACCCTTGTACGAGCAGTACGTC. Protein: CASSIGPLYEQYV.

This clonotype was seen more than once but under ten times. The chain employs TRBV7-2 and TRBJ1-3, with unresolved D. Germline V lookup: CDR1 SGHTA, CDR2 FQGNSA. The V gene lost 5 bases and the J gene lost 9 bases, with 11 bases spanning the gap. This CDR3 region has 12 residues. This chain's CDR3 is CASSLSDLTIYF. The CDR3 coding sequence is TGTGCCAGCAGCCTCAGTGACCTCACCATATATTTT.

This clonotype was seen a handful of times. The DNA for the CDR3 is TGTGCCAGCAGTTACGGACAGGTTGGCTACGAGCAGTACGTC. As protein: CASSYGQVGYEQYV. This chain connects TRBV6-2 or TRBV6-3 to TRBJ2-7; TRBD1 matches at 7 bases. Germline V gene data show CDR1 as MNHEY and CDR2 as SVGEGT. The V segment lost 2 bases and the J segment 3 bases; nucleotides outside the gene matches: 4. The CDR3 loop spans 14 amino acids.

This clonotype was seen a few times. V and J are TRBV5-1 and TRBJ2-3, with D hard to call. Germline assignment: CDR1 SGHRS and CDR2 YFSETQ. V lost 4 bases, J lost 2 bases, and 8 bases lay in between. The CDR3 is made up of 13 amino acids. The CDR3 nucleotides read TGCGCCAGCAGCCCGCAAAACACAGATACGCAGTATTTT. Its translation: CASSPQNTDTQYF.